Following are 30 T cell receptor beta chains from one sample sequenced in a study of T cells in Graves' hyperthyroidism and ophthalmopathy. Amplification of TCR beta CDR3 regions was performed using RNA transcripts as template. The HTBI primer set was used in a first-round RT-PCR of the TCR CDR3. From the multiplex PCR reads, TCRdb called clonotypes with MiXCR, one entry per CDR3 protein. This table has some 500,000 distinct CDR3 sequences, approximately 25% appearing once. Sequencing used blood. The receptors were gathered from a woman in her thirties with Graves' ophthalmopathy.

This clonotype was seen ten or more times. The V gene is TRBV12-3 or TRBV12-4, the J gene TRBJ2-1; a possible D gene is TRBD1 (6 bases). With 6 bases removed from V and 3 bases from J, the gap between germline ends came to 6 bases. This CDR3 region has 12 residues. This CDR3 is CASRQGYNEQFF. CDR3 coding DNA: TGTGCCAGCAGACAGGGCTACAATGAGCAGTTCTTC.

This clonotype was recorded at least ten times. A junction boundary mismatches the germline segment, possibly from a read error. The chain is built from TRBV12-3 or TRBV12-4 and TRBJ1-1; no definite D call. The CDR3 is made up of 10 amino acids. CDR3 bases: TGTGCCATCGTATTTTCTGATGCTTTCTTT. Its protein product is CAIVFSDAFF.

Many counts were recorded for this clonotype. The chain is built from TRBV20-1 and TRBJ2-7; D may be TRBD1 (5 bases). In germline, CDR1 is DFQATT, CDR2 SNEGSKA (reference sequence). CDR3 length: 13 amino acids. Trimming took 7 bases from V and 4 from J, leaving 17 bases between them. As DNA, the CDR3 is TGCAGTGTTCACCAGGGAAACAGATACGAGCAGTACTTC. The encoded protein is CSVHQGNRYEQYF.

This sequence joins TRBV28 and TRBJ1-3; D is unresolved. CDR1 MDHEN and CDR2 SYDVKM come from the germline V gene. The CDR3 covers 14 residues. The V end lost 7 bases, the J end lost 0 bases, and 10 bases lay between the germline ends. CDR3 DNA sequence: TGTGCCAGCAACGATGTTAACTCTGGAAACACCATATATTTT. This encodes CASNDVNSGNTIYF.

This clonotype showed up many times. The chain couples TRBV4-1 to TRBJ1-2; D unclear. Deletions cut 2 bases from V and 2 bases from J, with 12 bases between. This CDR3 comprises 15 residues. Germline V gives CDR1 MGHRA, CDR2 YSYEKL. DNA for the CDR3: TGCGCCAGCAGCCAAATGACGGAGGCAAACTATGGCTACACCTTC. Encoded protein: CASSQMTEANYGYTF.

This clonotype was recorded many times. J is TRBJ2-5 and V is TRBV15; 15 bases line up with TRBD2. Germline V gene data show CDR1 as LNHNV and CDR2 as YYDKDF (reference sequence). The V and J ends lost 3 bases and 5 bases, in that order; junction bases with no gene match: 7. The CDR3 sequence is 17 residues long. The CDR3, as DNA: TGTGCCACCAGCAGCCGCGGACTAGCGGGGGGGCTCGAGACCCAGTACTTC. Protein sequence: CATSSRGLAGGLETQYF.

This sequence joins TRBV12-3 or TRBV12-4 and TRBJ1-1, with D tentatively TRBD1 (5 bases). The CDR3 sequence is 13 residues long. The V end was cut by 6 bases, the J end by 3 bases, with 11 bases between. The CDR3 DNA reads as TGTGCCAGCAGGGCCTCGGGGCACACTGAAGCTTTCTTT. It specifies CASRASGHTEAFF.

This clonotype appeared a few times. The chain carries TRBV7-3 and TRBJ2-7; 7 nucleotides line up with TRBD1. With V trimmed by 2 bases and J by 3 bases, 7 bases remained unmatched. The CDR3 is 15 amino acids. Germline V CDR1 and CDR2: SGHTA, FQGTGA. This CDR3 reads CASSLYETGNYEQYF. Here the CDR3 DNA reads TGTGCCAGCAGCTTATATGAGACAGGGAACTACGAGCAGTACTTC.

J is TRBJ1-1 and V is TRBV5-1, with D unresolved. Germline loops: CDR1 SGHRS, CDR2 YFSETQ. This CDR3 is built from 15 residues. V was trimmed by 3 bases and J by 6 bases, leaving 18 bases between them. The CDR3 nucleotides read TGCGCCAGCAGCTGGGGTTCGGATTATGAACCTGAAGCTTTCTTT. Translating gives CASSWGSDYEPEAFF. The complete variable domain, with remaining parts taken from reference TRBV5-1 and TRBJ1-1, reads KAGVTQTPRYLIKTRGQQVTLSCSPISGHRSVSWYQQTPGQGLQFLFEYFSETQRNKGNFPGRFSGRQFSNSRSEMNVSTLELGDSALYLCASSWGSDYEPEAFFGQGTRLTVV.

The chain is built from TRBV15 and TRBJ1-6; maybe TRBD1 (6 bases). In germline, CDR1 is LNHNV, CDR2 YYDKDF (reference sequence). Between the trimmed V and J ends, which lost 11 bases and 7 bases, there was a span of 24 bases. CDR3 size: 16 residues. CDR3 region: CAVREGGRIRNSPLHF. In DNA form, the CDR3 reads TGTGCCGTCAGAGAGGGGGGCAGGATTCGCAATTCACCCCTCCACTTT. The full variable domain, its missing parts supplied by reference TRBV15 and TRBJ1-6, is DAMVIQNPRYQVTQFGKPVTLSCSQTLNHNVMYWYQQKSSQAPKLLFHYYDKDFNNEADTPDNFQSRRPNTSFCFLDIRSPGLGDTAMYLCAVREGGRIRNSPLHFGNGTRLTVT.

V is TRBV12-3 or TRBV12-4 and J is TRBJ1-5; D ambiguous. There are 14 residues in the CDR3. Trimming shortened V by 0 bases and J by 6 bases, and 9 bases separated the two germline ends. CDR3 residues: CASSLARGIQPQHF. CDR3 bases: TGTGCCAGCAGTTTAGCGCGAGGTATTCAGCCCCAGCATTTT.

This chain links TRBV19 with TRBJ1-1; D is unresolved. The germline V gene has CDR1 LNHDA and CDR2 SQIVND (reference sequence). Trimming removed 5 bases from V and 0 bases from J, with 13 bases in between. This CDR3 is 15 amino acids long. The CDR3 here is CASSLRPRMNTEAFF. Written as DNA, the CDR3 is TGTGCCAGTAGTCTAAGACCGAGGATGAACACTGAAGCTTTCTTT.

This clonotype was recorded a few times. The J gene is TRBJ2-7, the V gene TRBV6-1; no clear D. Trimming left V 6 bases short and J 2 bases short, with 14 bases between. The CDR3 consists of 14 residues. Germline V lookup: CDR1 MNHNS, CDR2 SASEGT. This CDR3 is CASRSPQMTYEQYF. The DNA of the CDR3 is TGTGCCAGCAGGTCCCCACAGATGACCTACGAGCAGTACTTC.

The chain recombines TRBV29-1 with TRBJ2-5; 8 bases fit TRBD1. CDR3 size: 16 residues. V shed 0 bases and J 2 bases; nucleotides not matched to a gene: 8. Germline V gene lookup returns CDR1 SQVTM and CDR2 ANQGSEA. The CDR3 DNA follows: TGCAGCGTTGAAGACCCCAGGGGGCGCGGGCAAGAGACCCAGTACTTC. Translation: CSVEDPRGRGQETQYF.

This clonotype was seen ten or more times. The rearrangement joins TRBV6-5 to TRBJ1-1; 9 bases fit TRBD1. This CDR3 spans 16 amino acids. V lost 5 bases to trimming and J lost 1 base; unmatched junction nucleotides: 8. Germline CDR1 MNHEY, CDR2 SVGAGI. CDR3 DNA sequence: TGTGCCAGCAGTCTCGACCCGGGACAGGGGAACACTGAAGCTTTCTTT. It translates to CASSLDPGQGNTEAFF.

In its sample, this clonotype was seen many times. The CDR3 region has the DNA TGTGCCAGCAAAGACAGGAGCTCTGGAAACACCATATATTTT. Residues: CASKDRSSGNTIYF. The rearrangement links TRBV6-1 to TRBJ1-3, with a weak D call TRBD1 (6 bases). The CDR3 is 14 residues long. The V and J ends lost 7 bases and 0 bases respectively, with 10 bases between them. CDR1 is MNHNS and CDR2 is SASEGT in the germline V gene.

There are a few counts of this clonotype. V is TRBV28 and J is TRBJ2-4, with D uncertain. Trimming removed 7 bases at V and 9 bases at J, with 13 bases between. This CDR3 comprises 12 residues. CDR1 and CDR2 from the germline V gene are MDHEN and SYDVKM. This chain's CDR3 is CASTSGVAIQYF. In DNA form, the CDR3 reads TGTGCCAGCACCTCTGGGGTGGCCATTCAGTACTTC. The complete variable domain, with remaining parts taken from reference TRBV28 and TRBJ2-4, reads DVKVTQSSRYLVKRTGEKVFLECVQDMDHENMFWYRQDPGLGLRLIYFSYDVKMKEKGDIPEGYSVSREKKERFSLILESASTNQTSMYLCASTSGVAIQYFGAGTRLSVL.

The genes are TRBV6-2 or TRBV6-3 and TRBJ1-1, with D unclear. The V and J ends lost 10 bases and 4 bases respectively, with 10 bases between them. The CDR3 totals 11 residues. The germline V gene has CDR1 MNHEY and CDR2 SVGEGT. The CDR3, as DNA: TGTGCCACCGAACGTACCACTGAAGCTTTCTTT. Translating gives CATERTTEAFF.

This clonotype showed up just a few times. The chain couples TRBV6-5 to TRBJ1-5; TRBD1 aligns across 9 bases. Losses at the gene ends were 4 bases for V and 4 bases for J; bases not matched to a gene: 8. Germline V lookup: CDR1 MNHEY, CDR2 SVGAGI. This CDR3 contains 16 residues. The CDR3 here is CASSFPRGTGNQPQHF. The CDR3 DNA reads as TGTGCCAGCAGTTTCCCAAGGGGGACAGGGAATCAGCCCCAGCATTTT.

This clonotype came up many times. This chain uses TRBV6-1 with TRBJ2-6; possibly TRBD2 for D (5 bases). Trimming removed 8 bases from V and 0 bases from J, with 8 bases in between. The CDR3 extends over 14 amino acids. Per the germline V gene, CDR1 is MNHNS and CDR2 is SASEGT. The chain's CDR3 is CASGERSGANVLTF. The CDR3 nucleotides are TGTGCCAGCGGGGAGCGCTCTGGGGCCAACGTCCTGACTTTC.

Many counts were recorded for this clonotype. The rearrangement links TRBV20-1 to TRBJ2-5; D is perhaps TRBD2 (7 bases). The CDR3 covers 17 residues. Germline V gene lookup returns CDR1 DFQATT and CDR2 SNEGSKA (reference sequence). V dropped 3 bases and J dropped 4 bases, with 24 bases sitting between them. CDR3 amino acids: CSASLVFGGRLPETQYF. CDR3 in DNA: TGCAGTGCTAGTCTTGTGTTCGGGGGGCGCCTACCAGAGACCCAGTACTTC.

This clonotype was seen many times. The chain employs TRBV27 and TRBJ2-7; 7 nucleotides line up with TRBD1. Germline loops: CDR1 MNHEY, CDR2 SMNVEV (reference sequence). The CDR3 has 14 residues. V lost 6 bases to trimming and J lost 0 bases; unmatched junction nucleotides: 5. CDR3 amino acids: CASSQTGSSYEQYF. The CDR3 nucleotides are TGTGCCAGCAGCCAGACAGGGTCCTCCTACGAGCAGTACTTC.

This clonotype was counted ten times or more. The chain links TRBV2 to TRBJ2-5, with D possibly being TRBD2 (6 bases). This CDR3 is 13 amino acids long. Trimming took off 9 bases at V and 2 bases at J, with 13 bases between the two ends. Germline V gene sequence: CDR1 SNHLY, CDR2 FYNNEI. The CDR3 loop reads CASSGLPQETQYF. The CDR3 DNA reads as TGTGCCAGTAGCGGACTACCTCAAGAGACCCAGTACTTC.

This clonotype was recorded at least ten times. The chain joins TRBV2 to TRBJ1-2; a weak D match, TRBD1 (5 bases). The CDR3 totals 14 residues. Trimming took off 10 bases at V and 7 bases at J, with 22 bases between the two ends. The germline CDR1 and CDR2 sequences are SNHLY and FYNNEI. The CDR3 DNA sequence: TGTGCCACTGCCGGGACCCAGACCGCGGGTGGCTACACCTTC. It codes for CATAGTQTAGGYTF.

In its sample, this clonotype was seen many times. The chain links TRBV19 to TRBJ1-2; D may be TRBD1 (6 bases). Per the germline V gene, CDR1 is LNHDA and CDR2 is SQIVND (reference sequence). V was pared by 5 bases and J by 0 bases, with 16 bases between. CDR3 length: 16 amino acids. The CDR3 region is CASSPLRQVANYGYTF. CDR3 bases: TGTGCCAGTAGTCCCCTGCGACAGGTAGCTAACTATGGCTACACCTTC.

The chain carries TRBV20-1 and TRBJ1-2, with D unresolved. The V and J ends lost 5 bases and 7 bases respectively, with 17 bases between them. Germline loops: CDR1 DFQATT, CDR2 SNEGSKA (reference sequence). The CDR3 consists of 13 residues. In DNA, the CDR3 is TGCAGTGCTCAGACCGGGAGCCAGGTTGGCTACACCTTC. Translated, it gives CSAQTGSQVGYTF.

Worth noting for this clonotype: Since no conserved phenylalanine or tryptophan closes the CDR3, a read error is the likely cause. The V gene is TRBV12-3 or TRBV12-4, the J gene TRBJ1-5; D gene ambiguous. V was cut by 7 bases and J by 0 bases, with 7 bases left in between. The CDR3 is 13 amino acids. The CDR3 region is CASTRISNQPQHV. CDR3 bases: TGTGCCAGCACCCGGATTAGCAATCAGCCCCAGCATGTT.

The sample holds many counts of this clonotype. The rearrangement links TRBV14 to TRBJ2-7; the D is unclear. V lost 4 bases, J lost 0 bases, and 16 bases lay in between. This CDR3 is built from 16 residues. Germline V lookup: CDR1 SGHDN, CDR2 FVKESK. The CDR3 DNA sequence: TGTGCCAGCAGCCGAAGCTGGGGAACCCGCTCCTACGAGCAGTACTTC. This translates into CASSRSWGTRSYEQYF.

The genes are TRBV24-1 and TRBJ1-5; no firm D call. CDR1 and CDR2 from the germline V gene are KGHDR and SFDVKD. Trimming took off 1 base at V and 9 bases at J, with 9 bases between the two ends. The CDR3 length is 13 residues. CDR3 residues: CATSDLFGGPQHF. In DNA, the CDR3 is TGTGCCACCAGTGATTTATTCGGTGGGCCCCAGCATTTT.

This clonotype was recorded many times. The chain uses TRBV7-2 and TRBJ1-5; D ambiguous. CDR1 is SGHTA, CDR2 FQGNSA, per germline. With 2 bases removed from V and 6 bases from J, the gap between germline ends came to 14 bases. This CDR3 has 15 residues. CDR3 sequence reads: CASSLRGWGSQPQHF. The CDR3, as DNA: TGTGCCAGCAGCTTACGGGGATGGGGTAGTCAGCCCCAGCATTTT.